The 5 T cell receptor beta chains presented below share a single source sample, sequenced in a study of post-analysis software for immune sequencing data. Study outcomes and limitations: Patients showed TRBV5-6, TRBV5-1 and TRBV20-1 among several TRBV segments more frequent than in controls.

Unique molecular identifiers tagged the TCR beta cDNA libraries. TCRdb ran MiXCR on the PCR reads and lists one entry per CDR3 protein. The top ten clones hold around 0.55% of a sample with hundreds of thousands of distinct CDR3 sequences, roughly 29% of them seen once. These TCRs are of unknown antigen specificity. The sample comprised blood. The source of these receptors is a girl under 18 with multiple sclerosis.

The chain has TRBV7-2 and TRBJ2-3; 10 bases line up with TRBD2. The germline V gene has CDR1 SGHTA and CDR2 FQGNSA. J lost 7 bases, V lost 1 base, and 8 bases had no gene match. The CDR3 spans 16 residues. CDR3 sequence reads: CASSLEAGGPGNTQYF. In DNA form, the CDR3 reads TGTGCCAGCAGCTTAGAAGCGGGAGGGCCGGGTAATACGCAGTATTTT.

The V call is TRBV12-3 or TRBV12-4, the J call TRBJ2-1, with TRBD1 as a possible D gene (6 bases). V lost 7 bases and J 5 bases, leaving 18 bases between the germline ends. This CDR3 is built from 15 residues. CDR3 DNA sequence: TGTGCCAGCAACCAACTCCGGGACACCCACAATGAGCAGTTCTTC. Translation gives CASNQLRDTHNEQFF.

The chain combines TRBV7-2 with TRBJ2-3, with 8 bases matching TRBD1. V shed 3 bases, J shed 2 bases, and the junction held 4 bases outside the gene matches. This CDR3 spans 15 amino acids. CDR1 is SGHTA and CDR2 is FQGNSA in the germline V gene. The CDR3 DNA reads TGTGCCAGCAGCTTCAGGGGGCGGGTCACAGATACGCAGTATTTT. The encoded protein is CASSFRGRVTDTQYF.

The rearrangement links TRBV6-5 to TRBJ2-7, with D uncertain. The germline V and J ends were trimmed by 5 bases and 0 bases, with 11 bases remaining between them. There are 14 residues in the CDR3. Germline CDR1 is MNHEY and CDR2 is SVGAGI. CDR3: CASSISGGSYEQYF. The CDR3 DNA follows: TGTGCCAGCAGTATATCGGGCGGCTCCTACGAGCAGTACTTC.

V and J are TRBV10-1 and TRBJ2-3, with 9 bases lining up with TRBD2. CDR1 is WNHNN, CDR2 SYGVQD, per germline (reference sequence). CDR3 length: 15 residues. Germline trimming cut 2 bases from V and 6 bases from J; bases unmatched to any gene: 6. The CDR3 loop is CASSEAGGRRDTQYF. The CDR3 region has the DNA TGCGCCAGCAGTGAGGCGGGAGGGCGTCGTGATACGCAGTATTTT.